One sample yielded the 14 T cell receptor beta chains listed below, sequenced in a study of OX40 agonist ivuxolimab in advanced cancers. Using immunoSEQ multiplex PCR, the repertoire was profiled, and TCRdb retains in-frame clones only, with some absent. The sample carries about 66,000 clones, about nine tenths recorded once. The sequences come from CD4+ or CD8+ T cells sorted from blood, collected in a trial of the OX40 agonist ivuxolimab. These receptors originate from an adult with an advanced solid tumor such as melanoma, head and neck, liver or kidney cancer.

The CDR3 bases are TGTGCCAGCAGCTTGGAGGCAACTAATGAAAAACTGTTTTTT. Its protein product is CASSLEATNEKLFF. This rearrangement joins TRBV5-5 to TRBJ1-4; D uncertain. This CDR3 is built from 14 residues. Germline CDR1 SGHKS, CDR2 YYEKEE (reference sequence). V was pared by 0 bases and J by 0 bases, with 3 bases between.

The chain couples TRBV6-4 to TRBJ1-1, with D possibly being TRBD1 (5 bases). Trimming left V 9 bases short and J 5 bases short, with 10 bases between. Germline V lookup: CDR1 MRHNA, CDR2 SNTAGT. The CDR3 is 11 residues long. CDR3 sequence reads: CARQVFTEAFF. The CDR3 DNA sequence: TGTGCCAGACAGGTTTTTACTGAAGCTTTCTTT.

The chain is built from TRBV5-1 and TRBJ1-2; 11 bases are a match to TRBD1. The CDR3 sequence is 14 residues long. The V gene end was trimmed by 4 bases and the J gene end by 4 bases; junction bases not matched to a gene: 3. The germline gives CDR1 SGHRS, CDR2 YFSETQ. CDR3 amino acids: CASSPGQGAYGYTF. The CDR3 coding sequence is TGCGCCAGCAGCCCAGGACAGGGGGCCTATGGCTACACCTTC. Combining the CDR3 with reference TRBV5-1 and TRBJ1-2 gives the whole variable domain KAGVTQTPRYLIKTRGQQVTLSCSPISGHRSVSWYQQTPGQGLQFLFEYFSETQRNKGNFPGRFSGRQFSNSRSEMNVSTLELGDSALYLCASSPGQGAYGYTFGSGTRLTVV.

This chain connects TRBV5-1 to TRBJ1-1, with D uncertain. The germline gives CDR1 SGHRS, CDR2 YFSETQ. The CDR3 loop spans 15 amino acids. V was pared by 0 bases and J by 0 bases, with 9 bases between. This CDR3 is CASSLALRVNTEAFF. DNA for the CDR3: TGCGCCAGCAGCTTGGCCCTTAGGGTGAACACTGAAGCTTTCTTT.

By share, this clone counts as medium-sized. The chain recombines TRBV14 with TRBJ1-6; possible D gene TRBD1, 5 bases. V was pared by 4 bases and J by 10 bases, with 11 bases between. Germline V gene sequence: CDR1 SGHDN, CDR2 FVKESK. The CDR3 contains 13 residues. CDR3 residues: CASSRDGPSPLHF. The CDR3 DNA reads TGTGCCAGCAGCCGGGACGGCCCCTCACCCCTCCACTTT.

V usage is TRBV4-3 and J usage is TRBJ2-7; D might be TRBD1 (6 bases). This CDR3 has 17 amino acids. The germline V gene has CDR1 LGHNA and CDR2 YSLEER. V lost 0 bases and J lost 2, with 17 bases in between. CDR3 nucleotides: TGCGCCAGCAGCCAAGAATTCGGGACAACTAACCCCTACGAGCAGTACTTC. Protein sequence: CASSQEFGTTNPYEQYF.

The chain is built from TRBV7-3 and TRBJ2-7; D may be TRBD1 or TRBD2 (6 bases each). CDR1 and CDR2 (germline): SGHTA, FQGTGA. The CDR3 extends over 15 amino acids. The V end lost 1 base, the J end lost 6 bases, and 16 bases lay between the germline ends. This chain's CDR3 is CASSLKGGPLVEQYF. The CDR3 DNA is TGTGCCAGCAGCTTAAAGGGGGGTCCTCTCGTCGAGCAGTACTTC.

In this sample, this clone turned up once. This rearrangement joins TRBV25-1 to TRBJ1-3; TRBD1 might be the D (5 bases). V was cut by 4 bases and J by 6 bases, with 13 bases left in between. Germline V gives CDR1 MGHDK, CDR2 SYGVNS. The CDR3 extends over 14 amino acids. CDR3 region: CASSGLGALNTIYF. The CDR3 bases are TGTGCCAGCAGTGGCCTAGGGGCCCTAAACACCATATATTTT. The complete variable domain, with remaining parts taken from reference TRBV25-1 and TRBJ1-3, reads EADIYQTPRYLVIGTGKKITLECSQTMGHDKMYWYQQDPGMELHLIHYSYGVNSTEKGDLSSESTVSRIRTEHFPLTLESARPSHTSQYLCASSGLGALNTIYFGEGSWLTVV.

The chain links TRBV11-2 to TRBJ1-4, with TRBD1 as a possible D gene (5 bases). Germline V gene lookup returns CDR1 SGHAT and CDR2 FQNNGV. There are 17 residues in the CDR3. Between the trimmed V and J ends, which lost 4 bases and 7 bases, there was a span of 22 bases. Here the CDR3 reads CASSSVRGRALGEKLFF. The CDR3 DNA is TGTGCCAGCAGCTCAGTGCGGGGGAGGGCTTTAGGTGAAAAACTGTTTTTT.

The DNA for the CDR3 is TGTGCCAGCTCACCTGAGGGTAATGGCTACACCTTC. Amino acid sequence: CASSPEGNGYTF. The V and J genes are TRBV18 and TRBJ1-2; D is undetermined. Germline V lookup: CDR1 KGHSH, CDR2 LQKENI. Trimming removed 3 bases at V and 6 bases at J, with 8 bases between. The CDR3 extends over 12 amino acids.

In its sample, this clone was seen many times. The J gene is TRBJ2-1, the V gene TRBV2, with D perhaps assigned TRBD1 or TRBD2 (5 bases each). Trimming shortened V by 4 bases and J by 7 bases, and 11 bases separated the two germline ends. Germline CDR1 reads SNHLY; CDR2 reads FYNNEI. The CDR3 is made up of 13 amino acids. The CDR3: CASSAGWGNEQFF. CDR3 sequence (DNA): TGTGCCAGCAGTGCTGGCTGGGGGAATGAGCAGTTCTTC.

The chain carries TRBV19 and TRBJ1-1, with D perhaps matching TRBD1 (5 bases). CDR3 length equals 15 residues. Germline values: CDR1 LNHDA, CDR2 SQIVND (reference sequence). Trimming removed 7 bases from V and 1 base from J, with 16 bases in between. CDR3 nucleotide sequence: TGTGCCAGTACCTCTCGGGGGGTTCCGAACACTGAAGCTTTCTTT. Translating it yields CASTSRGVPNTEAFF.

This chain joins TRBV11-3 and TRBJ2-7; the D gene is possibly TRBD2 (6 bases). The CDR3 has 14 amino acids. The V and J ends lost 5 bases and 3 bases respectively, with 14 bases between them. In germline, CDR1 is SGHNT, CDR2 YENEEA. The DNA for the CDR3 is TGTGCCAGCAGCCCAGTGGGCGGGGACTACGAGCAGTACTTC. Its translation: CASSPVGGDYEQYF.

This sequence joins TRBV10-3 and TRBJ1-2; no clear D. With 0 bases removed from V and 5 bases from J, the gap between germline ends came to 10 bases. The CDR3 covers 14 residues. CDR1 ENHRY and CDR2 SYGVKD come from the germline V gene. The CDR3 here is CAISESGTSYGYTF. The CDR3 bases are TGTGCCATCAGTGAGTCAGGAACGTCTTATGGCTACACCTTC.